This T cell receptor beta chain originates from a study of CD8+CD57+ T cells in acquired aplastic anemia. Turning to the study itself: Sorted CD4+ plus CD8+ cells gave DNA averaging around 3.2 ug.

Researchers used genomic DNA as the template to profile TCR beta VDJ and CDR3. TCRdb used MiXCR to reprocess the reads, holding one entry per CDR3 protein. The sample has under 200,000 distinct CDR3 sequences; 64% are singletons. This clonotype showed up just once. Its antigen is unidentified. Study-level findings and limits: Patients and controls had CD8+ Simpson's diversity values that were not significantly distinct. Overlapping CD8+ CDR3 repertoires of patients and controls contained approximately 28 shared sequences.

From germline, CDR1 is SEHNR and CDR2 FQNEAQ (reference sequence). J gave up 5 bases and V 6 bases, and 11 bases lay outside the gene matches. This CDR3 spans 15 amino acids. Sequenced: sorted CD4+, CD8+, or CD8+CD57+ T cells (not recorded which) from PBMCs. The chain is built from TRBV7-9 and TRBJ2-5; TRBD1 matches at 8 bases. This TCR came from a human donor with severe aplastic anemia or a healthy control (not recorded which). The CDR3 sequence: CASSSGTGSMETQYF. CDR3 bases: TGTGCCAGCAGTTCCGGGACAGGATCGATGGAGACCCAGTACTTC.